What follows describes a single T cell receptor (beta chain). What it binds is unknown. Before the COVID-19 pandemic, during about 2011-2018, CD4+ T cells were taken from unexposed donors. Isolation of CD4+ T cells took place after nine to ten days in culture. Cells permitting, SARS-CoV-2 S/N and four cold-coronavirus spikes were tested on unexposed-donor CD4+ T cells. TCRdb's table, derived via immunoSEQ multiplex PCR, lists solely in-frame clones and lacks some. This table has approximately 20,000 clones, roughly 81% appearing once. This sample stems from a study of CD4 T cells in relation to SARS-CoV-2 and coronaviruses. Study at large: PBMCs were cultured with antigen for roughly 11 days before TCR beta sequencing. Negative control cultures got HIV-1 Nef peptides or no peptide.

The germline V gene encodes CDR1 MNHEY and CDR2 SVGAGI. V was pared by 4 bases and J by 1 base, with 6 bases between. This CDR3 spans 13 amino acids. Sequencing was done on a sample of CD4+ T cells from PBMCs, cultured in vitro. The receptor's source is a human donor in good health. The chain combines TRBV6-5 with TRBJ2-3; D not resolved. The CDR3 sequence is CASSSRRTDTQYF. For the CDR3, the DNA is TGTGCCAGCAGTTCCCGGCGCACAGATACGCAGTATTTT.